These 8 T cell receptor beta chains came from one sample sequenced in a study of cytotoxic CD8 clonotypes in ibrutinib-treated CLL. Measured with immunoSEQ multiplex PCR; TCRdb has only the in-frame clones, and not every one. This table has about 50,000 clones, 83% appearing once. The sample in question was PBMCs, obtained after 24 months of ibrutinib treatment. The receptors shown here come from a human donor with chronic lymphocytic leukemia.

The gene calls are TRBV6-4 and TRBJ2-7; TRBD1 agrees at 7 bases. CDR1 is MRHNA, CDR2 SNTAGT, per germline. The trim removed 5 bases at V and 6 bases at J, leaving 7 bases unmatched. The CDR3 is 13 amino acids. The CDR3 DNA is TGTGCCAGCAGTTGCCAGGGGGAATGCGAGCAGTACTTC. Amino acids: CASSCQGECEQYF.

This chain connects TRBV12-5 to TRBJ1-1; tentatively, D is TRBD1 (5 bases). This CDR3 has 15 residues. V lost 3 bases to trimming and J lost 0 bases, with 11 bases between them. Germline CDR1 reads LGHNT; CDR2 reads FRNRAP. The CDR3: CASGLTPGLNTEAFF. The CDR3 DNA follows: TGTGCTAGTGGTTTAACACCGGGACTGAACACTGAAGCTTTCTTT.

CDR3 residues: CASSRDIYEQYF. CDR3 in DNA: TGTGCCAGCAGCAGGGACATCTACGAGCAGTACTTC. V gene TRBV7-2 combines with J gene TRBJ2-7; D is perhaps TRBD1 (6 bases). Trimming removed 5 bases from V and 3 bases from J, with 8 bases in between. This CDR3 spans 12 amino acids. CDR1 and CDR2 from the germline V gene are SGHTA and FQGNSA.

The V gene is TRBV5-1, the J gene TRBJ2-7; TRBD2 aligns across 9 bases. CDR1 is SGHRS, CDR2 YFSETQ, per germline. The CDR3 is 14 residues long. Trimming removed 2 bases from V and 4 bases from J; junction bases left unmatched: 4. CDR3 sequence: CASSFSGSLYEQYF. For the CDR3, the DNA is TGCGCCAGCAGCTTTAGCGGGAGTCTATACGAGCAGTACTTC.

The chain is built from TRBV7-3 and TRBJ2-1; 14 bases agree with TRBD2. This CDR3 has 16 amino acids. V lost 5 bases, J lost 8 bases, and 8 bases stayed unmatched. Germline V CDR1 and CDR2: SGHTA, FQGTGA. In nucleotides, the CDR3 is TGTGCCAGCAGCGCTCCCGGACTAGCGGGAGGTGATGAGCAGTTCTTC. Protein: CASSAPGLAGGDEQFF.

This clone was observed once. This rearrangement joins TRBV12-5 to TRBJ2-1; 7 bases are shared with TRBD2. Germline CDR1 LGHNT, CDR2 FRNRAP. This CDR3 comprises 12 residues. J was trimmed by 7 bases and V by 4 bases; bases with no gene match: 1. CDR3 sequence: CASGWGGNEQFF. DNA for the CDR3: TGTGCTAGTGGTTGGGGGGGGAATGAGCAGTTCTTC.

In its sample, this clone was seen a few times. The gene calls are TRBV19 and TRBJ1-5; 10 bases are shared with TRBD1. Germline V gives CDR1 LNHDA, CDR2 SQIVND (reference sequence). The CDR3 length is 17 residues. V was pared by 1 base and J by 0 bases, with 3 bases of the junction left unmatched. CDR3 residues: CASSIVDRGNSNQPQHF. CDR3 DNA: TGTGCCAGTAGTATAGTGGACAGGGGGAATAGCAATCAGCCCCAGCATTTT.

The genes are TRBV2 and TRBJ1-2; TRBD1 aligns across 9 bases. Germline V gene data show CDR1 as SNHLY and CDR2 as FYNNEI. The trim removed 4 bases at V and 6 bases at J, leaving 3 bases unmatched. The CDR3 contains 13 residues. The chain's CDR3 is CASSVRQGDGYTF. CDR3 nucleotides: TGTGCCAGCAGTGTGCGACAGGGGGATGGCTACACCTTC.